These T cell receptor beta chains were read from a single sample in a study of T cell repertoires in cytomegalovirus infection. TCRdb recomputed calls from the reads with MiXCR, one row per CDR3 protein. The sample has some 320,000 distinct CDR3 sequences, about 27% seen once. Their cognate antigens are unknown. Sequences were derived from cultured PBMCs, sampled from culture after CMV antigen stimulation. Receptors were obtained from a human donor in good health (CMV status not recorded). Some clones in this sample may be carry-over from other donors' samples. CDR3s include the opening cysteine and the closing phenylalanine or tryptophan. D genes are given only for firm matches. Rows may omit the clone size; those that give it use once, few, many or a size class.

few	TRBV4-2	TRBJ2-3	-	TGTGCCAGCAGCCAAGGAAGGCGAGCGGGTCTTGGAGATACGCAGTATTTT	CASSQGRRAGLGDTQYF
-	TRBV27	TRBJ2-7	-	TGTGCCAGCAGTTTAGTTACTCAGGCCCCCCACGAGCAGTACTTC	CASSLVTQAPHEQYF
few	TRBV7-6	TRBJ2-3	TRBD2	TGTGCCAGCAGCCCGCGGGGGAGCGGGTGGGGCACAGATACGCAGTATTTT	CASSPRGSGWGTDTQYF
-	TRBV11-3	TRBJ2-3	TRBD2	TGTGCCAGCAGCTTACGGACTAGCGGGGGACGAGATACGCAGTATTTT	CASSLRTSGGRDTQYF
-	TRBV20-1	TRBJ2-3	TRBD2	TGCAGTGGGACGGGAGGGTCCGATACGCAGTATTTT	CSGTGGSDTQYF
-	TRBV19	TRBJ2-5	-	TGTGCCAGTAGTAGAGCGAGGGCCAACCAAGAGACCCAGTACTTC	CASSRARANQETQYF
few	TRBV5-4	TRBJ2-3	TRBD2	TGTGCCAGCAGCTTTCCAGCGGGGGCCTCCACAGATACGCAGTATTTT	CASSFPAGASTDTQYF
-	TRBV2	TRBJ1-5	-	TGTGCCAGCAGCGCCGCAGGCAGGGGTAATCAGCCCCAGCATTTT	CASSAAGRGNQPQHF
few	TRBV11-2	TRBJ1-3	-	TGTGCCAGCAGCAAGGAGTACAGGGATGGGACCATATATTTT	CASSKEYRDGTIYF
-	TRBV7-3	TRBJ2-2	TRBD2	TGTGCCAGCAGCTTAAGGGCCCTAAGAGGACTAGCGACGAACACCGGGGAGCTGTTTTTT	CASSLRALRGLATNTGELFF
many	TRBV7-6	TRBJ1-2	TRBD1	TGTGCCAGCAGCCCCCGGGACAGGGGGCTTACCTCCTATGGCTACACCTTC	CASSPRDRGLTSYGYTF
once	TRBV18	TRBJ2-5	-	TGTGCCAGCTCACCACGCGAAGAGACCCAGTACTTC	CASSPREETQYF
-	TRBV14	TRBJ2-3	-	TGTGCCAGCAGCCAGGATTACGCCACAGATACGCAGTATTTT	CASSQDYATDTQYF
-	TRBV7-3	TRBJ2-1	-	TGTGCCAGCAGCGGAAAGCGGGCCTCCTACAATGAGCAGTTCTTC	CASSGKRASYNEQFF
few	TRBV24-1	TRBJ1-4	-	TGTGCCACCAGCCGCGGGGGGACTGAAAAACTGTTTTTT	CATSRGGTEKLFF
-	TRBV5-1	TRBJ2-1	TRBD1	TGCGCCAGCAGCTGGGGACAGGGGGTCGGTGAGCAGTTCTTC	CASSWGQGVGEQFF
many	TRBV7-2	TRBJ1-5	-	TGTGCCAGCAGCTTACAGGCCTATAGCAATCAGCCCCAGCATTTT	CASSLQAYSNQPQHF
few	TRBV7-9	TRBJ2-1	-	TGTGCCAGCATCGAAGGGGGGGGTCGCTACAATGAGCAGTTCTTC	CASIEGGGRYNEQFF
-	TRBV10-3	TRBJ1-2	TRBD1	TGTGCCATCAGTGAGGCCCCAGACAGGGGAGGCTACACCTTC	CAISEAPDRGGYTF
-	TRBV3-1	TRBJ2-2	TRBD2	TGTGCCAGCAGCCAAGCGGGGGGGGAAAACACCGGGGAGCTGTTTTTT	CASSQAGGENTGELFF
few	TRBV10-3	TRBJ2-2	-	TGTGCCATCAGTGAGTCGAATTCCAGGGTGGCCACCGGGGAGCTGTTTTTT	CAISESNSRVATGELFF
few	TRBV5-6	TRBJ1-5	TRBD1	TGTGCCAGCAGCGGCCGGGGACAGGGGGCGACCCAGCCCCAGCATTTT	CASSGRGQGATQPQHF
-	TRBV28	TRBJ1-2	TRBD1	TGTGCCAGCAGTCCAGGACAGGGAGGGAACTATGGCTACACCTTC	CASSPGQGGNYGYTF
-	TRBV28	TRBJ2-3	TRBD2	TGTGCCAGCAGCCCCTCGGGGGGGAGTCGCACAGATACGCAGTATTTT	CASSPSGGSRTDTQYF
-	TRBV6-6	TRBJ1-1	-	TGTGCCAGCAGGAAGGTAGTTTTGGCTGAAGCTTTCTTT	CASRKVVLAEAFF
few	TRBV10-3	TRBJ1-2	TRBD1	TGTGCCATCAGTGAAGGGGGCCCCCTAGGCTATGGCTACACCTTC	CAISEGGPLGYGYTF
-	TRBV5-1	TRBJ1-4	TRBD1	TGCGCCAGCAGCGTGCAGGGGGCAACTAATGAAAAACTGTTTTTT	CASSVQGATNEKLFF
few	TRBV28	TRBJ2-1	TRBD1	TGTGCCAGCAGTTTAGCCGGGACAGGCGAAAACAATGAGCAGTTCTTC	CASSLAGTGENNEQFF
few	TRBV7-8	TRBJ2-2	TRBD2	TGTGCCAGCAGCCCTAGGAGACTCGGACTAGCGGGAGAGCCCGGGGAGCTGTTTTTT	CASSPRRLGLAGEPGELFF
-	TRBV18	TRBJ1-5	-	TGTGCCAGCTCACCACCGATGCAGCCCCAGCATTTT	CASSPPMQPQHF
-	TRBV7-9	TRBJ2-7	-	TGTGCCAGCAGCCGCCATTCCTACGAGCAGTACTTC	CASSRHSYEQYF
few	TRBV20-1	TRBJ2-7	-	TGCAGTGCTAGAAATATCGCAGGGTCCTACGAGCAGTACTTC	CSARNIAGSYEQYF
-	TRBV6-1	TRBJ1-2	-	TGTGCCAGCACCATTGGGACCGACTATGGCTACACCTTC	CASTIGTDYGYTF
few	TRBV19	TRBJ1-5	-	TGTGCCAGTCGGGAGGGTTATAATCAGCCCCAGCATTTT	CASREGYNQPQHF
-	TRBV24-1	TRBJ2-5	-	TGTGCCACCAGTGATGTCGGGACGATAGAGACCCAGTACTTC	CATSDVGTIETQYF
few	TRBV19	TRBJ1-1	TRBD1	TGTGCCAGTACCTTGGACAGGGGGGGATTGATAGAGAACACTGAAGCTTTCTTT	CASTLDRGGLIENTEAFF
few	TRBV5-4	TRBJ2-7	TRBD1	TGTGCCAGCAGCAGGGACAGGGCTAAGGTCTACGAGCAGTACTTC	CASSRDRAKVYEQYF
many	TRBV28	TRBJ1-1	-	TGTGCCAGCAGCGACGACGGCACTGAAGCTTTCTTT	CASSDDGTEAFF
few	TRBV10-3	TRBJ2-3	TRBD2	TGTGCCATCAGTGAGGGACTAGCGGCAGATACGCAGTATTTT	CAISEGLAADTQYF
-	TRBV20-1	TRBJ1-1	-	TGCAGTGCTAGGAGGGGGGCTAAAACTGAAGCTTTCTTT	CSARRGAKTEAFF
-	TRBV18	TRBJ2-1	TRBD1	TGTGCCAGCTCACCCACGGGGATGGACAGGGAGGATCACAATGAGCAGTTCTTC	CASSPTGMDREDHNEQFF
few	TRBV12-3/TRBV12-4	TRBJ1-3	-	TGTGCCAGCAGTTTATGGGAATCTGGAAACACCATATATTTT	CASSLWESGNTIYF
many	TRBV6-5	TRBJ1-1	TRBD1	TGTGCCAGCAGCCCGGGACAGGGTTTCACTGAAGCTTTCTTT	CASSPGQGFTEAFF
-	TRBV28	TRBJ1-5	-	TGTGCCAGCAGTTTAACAGGGATTGGGAATCAGCCCCAGCATTTT	CASSLTGIGNQPQHF
-	TRBV20-1	TRBJ2-2	-	TGCAGTGCTAGCCCTAGCTTGGGAACCGGGGAGCTGTTTTTT	CSASPSLGTGELFF
many	TRBV7-2	TRBJ2-7	-	TGTGCCAGCAGCCTCCCGGGACGCTTTAGACACGAGCAGTACTTC	CASSLPGRFRHEQYF
-	TRBV5-1	TRBJ2-7	TRBD2	TGCGCCAGCAGCCTAGCGGGGGAGAACTCCTACGAGCAGTACTTC	CASSLAGENSYEQYF
-	TRBV12-3/TRBV12-4	TRBJ2-3	TRBD2	TGTGCCAGCAGAGACGGTAGCGGGGGGTTCACAGATACGCAGTATTTT	CASRDGSGGFTDTQYF
few	TRBV7-8	TRBJ1-1	-	TGTGCCAGCAGCTTATTGCGGGGGGCGACTGAAGCTTTCTTT	CASSLLRGATEAFF
few	TRBV28	TRBJ2-7	-	TGTGCCAGCAGTTCCCCTTTCTACGAGCAGTACTTC	CASSSPFYEQYF
-	TRBV3-1	TRBJ2-1	TRBD2	TGTGCCAGCAGCCAAGAGGGCGGGAGAGTCAATGAGCAGTTCTTC	CASSQEGGRVNEQFF
-	TRBV6-1	TRBJ1-5	-	TGTGCCAGCACTCCGGGACACCCAAATCAGCCCCAGCATTTT	CASTPGHPNQPQHF
-	TRBV28	TRBJ1-1	-	TGTGCCAGCAGTTCCCCAGGAGGGAACACTGAAGCTTTCTTT	CASSSPGGNTEAFF
-	TRBV6-1	TRBJ1-1	-	TGTGCCAGCACCCCCACCTTGAACACTGAAGCTTTCTTT	CASTPTLNTEAFF